The clone carrying this TCR beta chain was observed at least ten times. The antigen is not known. The data derive from a study of T cells in Graves' hyperthyroidism and ophthalmopathy. About the study: Peripheral blood specimens were obtained at initial diagnosis, prior to any treatment. General study findings and limits: In validation, the model predicted ophthalmopathy. These predictions came a median 6.5 months before onset.

RNA transcripts were the template for amplifying TCR beta CDR3 regions. Initially, a first-round RT-PCR of the TCR CDR3 employed the HTBI primer set. TCRdb ran MiXCR on the multiplex PCR reads and lists one entry per CDR3 protein. The table has about 210,000 distinct CDR3 sequences, roughly a sixth seen once; the top ten hold 50%. Across 18 months, stable Graves' hyperthyroidism was marked by no progression to ophthalmopathy. Patients aged 18 to 65 had newly diagnosed hyperthyroidism lasting under 2 months. The specimen sequenced was blood. This clonotype was obtained from a man between 50 and 59 years old with Graves' hyperthyroidism.

As DNA, the CDR3 is TGTGCCAGCAGCTTTGGGCAGGGCGAGACCCAGTACTTC. It codes for CASSFGQGETQYF. The chain carries TRBV13 and TRBJ2-5; tentative D call: TRBD1 (5 bases). Trimming left V 3 bases short and J 5 bases short, with 10 bases between. Germline-derived CDR1 and CDR2 are PRHDT and FYEKMQ (reference sequence). The CDR3 extends over 13 amino acids.